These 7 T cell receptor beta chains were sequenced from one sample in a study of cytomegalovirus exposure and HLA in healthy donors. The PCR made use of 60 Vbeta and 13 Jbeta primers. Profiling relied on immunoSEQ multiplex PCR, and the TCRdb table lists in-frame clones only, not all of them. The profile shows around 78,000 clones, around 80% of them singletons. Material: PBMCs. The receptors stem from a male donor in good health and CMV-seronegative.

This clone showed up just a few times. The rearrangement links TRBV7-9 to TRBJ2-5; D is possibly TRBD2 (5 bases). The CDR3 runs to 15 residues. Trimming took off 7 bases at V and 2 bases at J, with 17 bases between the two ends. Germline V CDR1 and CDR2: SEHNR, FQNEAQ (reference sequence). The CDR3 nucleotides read TGTGCCAGCAACAATTTATGGACTTTGCAAGAGACCCAGTACTTC. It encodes CASNNLWTLQETQYF. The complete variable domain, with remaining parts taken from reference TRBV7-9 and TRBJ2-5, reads DTGVSQNPRHKITKRGQNVTFRCDPISEHNRLYWYRQTLGQGPEFLTYFQNEAQLEKSRLLSDRFSAERPKGSFSTLEIQRTEQGDSAMYLCASNNLWTLQETQYFGPGTRLLVL.

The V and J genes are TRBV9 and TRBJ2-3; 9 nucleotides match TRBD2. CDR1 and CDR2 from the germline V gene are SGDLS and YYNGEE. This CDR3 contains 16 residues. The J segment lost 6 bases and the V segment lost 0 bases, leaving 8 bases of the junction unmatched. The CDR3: CASSVGNSGGWDTQYF. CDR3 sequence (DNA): TGTGCCAGCAGCGTAGGAAATAGCGGGGGTTGGGATACGCAGTATTTT.

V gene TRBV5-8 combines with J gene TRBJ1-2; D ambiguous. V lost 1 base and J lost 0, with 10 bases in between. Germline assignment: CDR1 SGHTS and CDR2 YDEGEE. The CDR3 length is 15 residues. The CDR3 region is CASSLRNLANYGYTF. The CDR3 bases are TGTGCCAGCAGCTTGAGAAACCTAGCTAACTATGGCTACACCTTC.

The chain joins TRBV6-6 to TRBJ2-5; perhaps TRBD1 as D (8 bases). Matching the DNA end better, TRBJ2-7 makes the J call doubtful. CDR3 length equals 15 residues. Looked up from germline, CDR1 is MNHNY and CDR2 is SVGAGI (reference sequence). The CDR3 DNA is TGTGCCAGCAGTTTTAACAGGGGGGGCAGGGACGAGCAGTACTTC. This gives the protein CASSFNRGGRDEQYF.

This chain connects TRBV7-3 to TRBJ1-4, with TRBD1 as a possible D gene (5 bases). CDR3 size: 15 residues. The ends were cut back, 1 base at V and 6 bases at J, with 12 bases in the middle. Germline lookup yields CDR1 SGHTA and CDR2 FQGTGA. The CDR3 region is CASSLRGPMDEKLFF. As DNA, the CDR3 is TGTGCCAGCAGCTTAAGGGGCCCCATGGATGAAAAACTGTTTTTT.

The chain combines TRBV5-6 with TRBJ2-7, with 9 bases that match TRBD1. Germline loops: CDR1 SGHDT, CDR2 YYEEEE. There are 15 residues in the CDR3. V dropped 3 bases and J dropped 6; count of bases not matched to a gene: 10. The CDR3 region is CASSSPGQGISEQYF. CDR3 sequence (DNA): TGTGCCAGCAGCTCACCGGGACAGGGAATTAGCGAGCAGTACTTC.

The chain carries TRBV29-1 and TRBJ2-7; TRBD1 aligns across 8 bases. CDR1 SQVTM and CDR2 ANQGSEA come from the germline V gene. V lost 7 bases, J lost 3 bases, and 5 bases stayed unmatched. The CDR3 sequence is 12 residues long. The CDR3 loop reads CSGTGINYEQYF. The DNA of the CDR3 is TGCAGCGGGACAGGGATTAACTACGAGCAGTACTTC.